The present T cell receptor beta chain was sequenced within a study of cytomegalovirus exposure and HLA in healthy donors. A multiplex PCR was run with 60 Vbeta primers and 13 Jbeta primers. Assay: immunoSEQ multiplex PCR; the TCRdb copy retains only in-frame clones and omits some. This sample has roughly 79,000 clones, with approximately 81% found just once. About this clone itself: Antigen unknown.

Study outcomes and limitations: Sequencing probably produced one cluster of sequence variants that were highly shared. According to a later analysis, most TCR beta chains associated with CMV appeared HLA-restricted.

V lost 4 bases and J 5 bases, leaving 12 bases between the germline ends. The CDR3 contains 12 residues. Looked up from germline, CDR1 is SQVTM and CDR2 is ANQGSEA. This chain connects TRBV29-1 to TRBJ2-7; maybe TRBD1 (6 bases). The clonotype originates from a woman aged 45-59 years in good health and CMV-seropositive. The specimen was PBMCs. The CDR3 DNA follows: TGCAGCGTTGTCCGTGGGGGCGACGAGCAGTACTTC. Its translation is CSVVRGGDEQYF.